Presented here are 14 T cell receptor beta chains from one specimen sequenced in a study of T cells in Graves' hyperthyroidism and ophthalmopathy. Amplified TCR beta CDR3 regions came from RNA transcripts. The study used the HTBI primer set for a first-round RT-PCR of the TCR CDR3. Each CDR3 protein is one row after TCRdb ran MiXCR on the multiplex PCR reads. The data show about 290,000 distinct CDR3 sequences, about 16% seen once. Material for sequencing was blood. The receptors shown here come from a woman aged 50 to 60 with Graves' hyperthyroidism that later progressed to Graves' ophthalmopathy.

The gene calls are TRBV19 and TRBJ1-5; the match to TRBD1 covers 7 bases. The germline CDR1 and CDR2 sequences are LNHDA and SQIVND (reference sequence). V lost 6 bases, J lost 5 bases, and 7 bases stayed unmatched. The CDR3 loop spans 14 amino acids. The chain's CDR3 is CASRIGTVYQPQHF. CDR3 bases: TGTGCCAGTAGAATCGGGACAGTTTATCAGCCCCAGCATTTT. The full variable domain, in which reference TRBV19 and TRBJ1-5 provide the parts outside the CDR3, is DGGITQSPKYLFRKEGQNVTLSCEQNLNHDAMYWYRQDPGQGLRLIYYSQIVNDFQKGDIAEGYSVSREKKESFPLTVTSAQKNPTAFYLCASRIGTVYQPQHFGDGTRLSIL.

This clonotype has a count of ten or more. The chain combines TRBV7-9 with TRBJ2-5; TRBD2 agrees at 11 bases. CDR3 size: 16 residues. The germline CDR1 and CDR2 sequences are SEHNR and FQNEAQ (reference sequence). V shed 5 bases and J 5 bases; nucleotides not matched to a gene: 10. CDR3 amino acids: CASSGETSGMRETQYF. CDR3 in DNA: TGTGCCAGCAGCGGAGAGACTAGCGGGATGAGGGAGACCCAGTACTTC.

There are many counts of this clonotype. This sequence joins TRBV28 and TRBJ2-2; the match to TRBD1 covers 9 bases. V shed 5 bases, J shed 1 base, and the junction held 2 bases outside the gene matches. CDR1 is MDHEN, CDR2 SYDVKM, per germline. The CDR3 loop spans 15 amino acids. DNA of the CDR3: TGTGCCAGCAGTAGGGGACAGGGGAACACCGGGGAGCTGTTTTTT. It specifies CASSRGQGNTGELFF.

The gene calls are TRBV12-3 or TRBV12-4 and TRBJ2-7, with 7 nucleotides matching TRBD1. V lost 4 bases and J lost 4; bases outside the gene matches: 7. This CDR3 has 14 residues. Written as DNA, the CDR3 is TGTGCCAGCAGTTCGGGACAGCGGCGATACGAGCAGTACTTC. Translated: CASSSGQRRYEQYF.

This sequence joins TRBV20-1 and TRBJ2-1; 7 nucleotides match TRBD2. Per the germline V gene, CDR1 is DFQATT and CDR2 is SNEGSKA (reference sequence). Unmatched junction bases numbered 6, after V lost 3 bases and J lost 4 bases. CDR3 length: 14 amino acids. The CDR3 DNA follows: TGCAGTGCTAGTCGCTCTAGCGGTTACAATGAGCAGTTCTTC. It specifies CSASRSSGYNEQFF.

This clonotype was seen more than once but under ten times. V and J are TRBV9 and TRBJ1-1; D unclear. This CDR3 is built from 13 residues. CDR1 is SGDLS, CDR2 YYNGEE, per germline. The V end was cut by 0 bases, the J end by 3 bases, with 6 bases between. The CDR3: CASSVDGDTEAFF. The DNA for the CDR3 is TGTGCCAGCAGCGTAGATGGGGACACTGAAGCTTTCTTT.

V usage is TRBV7-2 and J usage is TRBJ2-3; 7 nucleotides match TRBD2. V trimming: 7 bases; J trimming: 0 bases; junction bases outside the gene matches: 7. This CDR3 region has 15 residues. Per the germline V gene, CDR1 is SGHTA and CDR2 is FQGNSA. Written as DNA, the CDR3 is TGTGCCAGCAAAGGGAGGGATATAAGCACAGATACGCAGTATTTT. This encodes CASKGRDISTDTQYF. The variable domain in full, with the rest retrieved from reference TRBV7-2 and TRBJ2-3, is GAGVSQSPSNKVTEKGKDVELRCDPISGHTALYWYRQSLGQGLEFLIYFQGNSAPDKSGLPSDRFSAERTGGSVSTLTIQRTQQEDSAVYLCASKGRDISTDTQYFGPGTRLTVL.

This chain joins TRBV3-1 and TRBJ2-2; D remains unclear. This CDR3 has 14 amino acids. Germline-derived CDR1 and CDR2 are LGHDT and YNNKEL (reference sequence). Trimming left V 2 bases short and J 4 bases short, with 8 bases between. CDR3 coding DNA: TGTGCCAGCAGCCAACTCAGGACCACCGGGGAGCTGTTTTTT. It encodes CASSQLRTTGELFF.

This clonotype was recorded at least ten times. The chain joins TRBV7-9 to TRBJ2-3, with 10 nucleotides matching TRBD2. Germline CDR1 is SEHNR and CDR2 is FQNEAQ (reference sequence). Unmatched junction bases numbered 12, after V lost 5 bases and J lost 4 bases. The CDR3 sequence is 17 residues long. CDR3 region: CASSPPPSGSGPDTQYF. CDR3 DNA: TGTGCCAGCAGCCCCCCGCCTAGCGGGAGTGGCCCAGATACGCAGTATTTT.

On this clonotype itself: Relative to the germline gene, one junction end is altered; a read error may explain this. The CDR3 spells CASSRLRDNEQFF. In DNA form, the CDR3 reads TGCGCCAGCAGCCGGCTAAGGGACAATGAGCAGTTCTTC. The rearrangement joins TRBV7-9 to TRBJ2-1, with D hard to call. This CDR3 is 13 amino acids long. From germline, CDR1 is SEHNR and CDR2 FQNEAQ (reference sequence).

This clonotype was picked up many times. The rearrangement links TRBV28 to TRBJ2-2; D is unresolved. This CDR3 region has 15 residues. V shed 7 bases and J shed 1 base, with 13 bases lying between them. Germline assignment: CDR1 MDHEN and CDR2 SYDVKM. CDR3 region: CASTPIWGNTGELFF. The CDR3 region has the DNA TGTGCCAGCACCCCCATCTGGGGGAACACCGGGGAGCTGTTTTTT.

In its sample, this clonotype was seen many times. The chain links TRBV5-1 to TRBJ2-1; 14 positions agree with TRBD2. This CDR3 contains 16 residues. Germline V CDR1 and CDR2: SGHRS, YFSETQ. V shed 0 bases, J shed 7 bases, and the junction held 3 bases outside the gene matches. In DNA, the CDR3 is TGCGCCAGCAGCTTGGTCGGGACTAGCGGGAGTAATGAGCAGTTCTTC. It codes for CASSLVGTSGSNEQFF.

The chain links TRBV6-1 to TRBJ2-3, with 10 bases aligning to TRBD2. The CDR3 consists of 14 residues. V was pared by 8 bases and J by 5 bases, with 7 bases of the junction left unmatched. Germline CDR1 is MNHNS and CDR2 is SASEGT. The CDR3 here is CASRVAGGGDTQYF. CDR3 sequence (DNA): TGTGCCAGCCGAGTAGCGGGAGGTGGAGATACGCAGTATTTT.

This chain uses TRBV20-1 with TRBJ1-5; possibly TRBD1 for D (6 bases). The V end was cut by 5 bases, the J end by 1 base, with 9 bases between. This CDR3 is 13 amino acids long. Germline assignment: CDR1 DFQATT and CDR2 SNEGSKA (reference sequence). DNA of the CDR3: TGCAGTGCTTCACAGGGCAGCAATCAGCCCCAGCATTTT. This translates into CSASQGSNQPQHF.